A single sample gave rise to the 5 T cell receptor beta chains below, sequenced in a study of blood T cell repertoires in COVID-19. Sequencing was performed with immunoSEQ multiplex PCR; in TCRdb, only in-frame clones are kept and a portion is missing. Of some 200,000 clones listed, about 82% are singletons. Sequenced sample: peripheral blood. These receptors were taken from a woman of 80 years or more with acute or convalescent COVID-19.

The chain recombines TRBV16 with TRBJ1-2; possible D gene TRBD1, 6 bases. V lost 5 bases and J 4 bases, leaving 8 bases between the germline ends. The germline V gene has CDR1 KGHSY and CDR2 FQNENV. The CDR3 runs 12 residues. The CDR3 region is CASSAQGYGYTF. The CDR3 bases are TGTGCCAGCAGCGCACAGGGCTATGGCTACACCTTC.

The V call is TRBV4-2, the J call TRBJ2-5, with TRBD2 matching 12 bases. Germline assignment: CDR1 LGHNA and CDR2 YNFKEQ. With V trimmed by 2 bases and J by 4 bases, 8 bases remained unmatched. There are 17 residues in the CDR3. The CDR3 sequence is CASSQMASGGEGETQYF. DNA of the CDR3: TGTGCCAGCAGCCAAATGGCTAGCGGGGGGGAGGGAGAGACCCAGTACTTC.

DNA of the CDR3: TGTGCCAGTCACCGGGACAGGGGGTACGAGCAGTACTTC. It yields the protein CASHRDRGYEQYF. The rearrangement joins TRBV28 to TRBJ2-7, with 11 bases fitting TRBD1. J was trimmed by 4 bases and V by 9 bases; bases with no gene match: 5. The CDR3 sequence is 13 residues long. The V gene's germline CDR1 is MDHEN and CDR2 SYDVKM.

The V call is TRBV6-2 or TRBV6-3, the J call TRBJ1-5, with D tentatively TRBD1 (5 bases). CDR1 MNHEY and CDR2 SVGEGT come from the germline V gene. The ends were cut back, 5 bases at V and 0 bases at J, with 8 bases in the middle. This CDR3 comprises 14 residues. The CDR3 is CASSKTDSNQPQHF. CDR3 sequence (DNA): TGTGCCAGCAGTAAGACAGATAGCAATCAGCCCCAGCATTTT.

This clone was seen only a few times. The genes are TRBV7-3 and TRBJ2-2; a weak D match, TRBD1 (6 bases). Trimming left V 5 bases short and J 6 bases short, with 16 bases between. The CDR3 runs 15 residues. Germline values: CDR1 SGHTA, CDR2 FQGTGA. The CDR3 region has the DNA TGTGCCAGCAGCCCCTTATCTGGGGGCGCCGGGGAGCTGTTTTTT. Its translation is CASSPLSGGAGELFF.